The rows below give T cell receptor beta chains drawn from one sample of a study of TIL therapy for anti-PD-1-resistant metastatic lung cancer. Profiled with immunoSEQ multiplex PCR; TCRdb holds only in-frame clones, not every one. This table has tens of thousands of clones, around 79% appearing once. The sample was blood, taken at baseline. The receptors here all came from a person aged 25-79 years with non-small cell lung cancer. CDR3s include the opening cysteine and the closing phenylalanine or tryptophan.

CDR3 protein	J gene	CDR3 length	V gene
CAISELTIAGATNEKLFF	TRBJ1-4	18	TRBV10-3
CASSLVGREGETQYF	TRBJ2-5	15	TRBV5-1
CASSQDLWQPQHF	TRBJ1-5	13	TRBV4-3
CASRSGGPNQPQHF	TRBJ1-5	14	TRBV7-2
CASSGDLKLFF	TRBJ2-2	11	TRBV7-2
CASSRGGTNEKLFF	TRBJ1-4	14	TRBV7-8
CSVVAGRTPYEQYF	TRBJ2-7	14	TRBV29-1
CASSRQGARGNTIYF	TRBJ1-3	15	TRBV28
CASSSVPRGTEAFF	TRBJ1-1	14	TRBV7-3
CASSDDSNEQYF	TRBJ2-7	12	TRBV2
CASSSLAGVLEQFF	TRBJ2-1	14	TRBV11-2
CASRPPGRNSYEQYF	TRBJ2-7	15	TRBV6-5
CASSSLSGFSYEQYF	TRBJ2-7	15	TRBV6-5
CASSFQGRGAAEAFF	TRBJ1-1	15	TRBV7-9
CASSEGTSLLGDTQYF	TRBJ2-3	16	TRBV2
CASSYRQFVYEQYF	TRBJ2-7	14	TRBV6-5
CASSGGTANTGELFF	TRBJ2-2	15	TRBV9
CSVEGLRGGDEQFF	TRBJ2-1	14	TRBV29-1
CASSPGTGTDTQYF	TRBJ2-3	14	TRBV10-1
CASSVEGQPSYEQYF	TRBJ2-7	15	TRBV9
CASRELAEGYNEQFF	TRBJ2-1	15	TRBV5-6
CASRLDTEAFF	TRBJ1-1	11	TRBV28
CASGPGIMNTEAFF	TRBJ1-1	14	TRBV12-5
CASSFGVPGNRGYTF	TRBJ1-2	15	TRBV2
CASSLSPGGETQYF	TRBJ2-5	14	TRBV5-1